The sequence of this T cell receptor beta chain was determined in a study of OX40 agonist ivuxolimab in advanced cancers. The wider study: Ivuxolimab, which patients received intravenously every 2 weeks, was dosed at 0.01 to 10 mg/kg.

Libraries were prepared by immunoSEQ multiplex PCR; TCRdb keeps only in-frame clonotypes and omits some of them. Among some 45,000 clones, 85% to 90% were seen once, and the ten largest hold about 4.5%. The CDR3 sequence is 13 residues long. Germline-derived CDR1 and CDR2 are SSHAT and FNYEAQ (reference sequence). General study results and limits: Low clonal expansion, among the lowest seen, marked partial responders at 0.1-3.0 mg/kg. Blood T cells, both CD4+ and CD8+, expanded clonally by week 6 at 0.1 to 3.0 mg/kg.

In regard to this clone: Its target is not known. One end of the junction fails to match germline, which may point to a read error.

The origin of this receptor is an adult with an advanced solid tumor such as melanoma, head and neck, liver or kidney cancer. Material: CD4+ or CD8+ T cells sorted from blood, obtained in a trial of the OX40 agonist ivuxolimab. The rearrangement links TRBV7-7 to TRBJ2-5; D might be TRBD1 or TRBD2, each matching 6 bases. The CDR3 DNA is TGTGCTAGCAGCTTAGGGGGGCGGGAGACCCAGTACTTC. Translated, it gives CASSLGGRETQYF.